The table lists the clone carrying this T cell receptor (beta chain) with a count of one. The CDR3 sequence is 18 residues long. Germline loops: CDR1 SGHNT, CDR2 YYREEE (reference sequence). V lost 3 bases to trimming and J lost 1 base; unmatched junction nucleotides: 10. The sample comes from a study of cytomegalovirus exposure and HLA in healthy donors. The PCR was carried out with 60 Vbeta primers and 13 Jbeta primers. Clones were read by immunoSEQ multiplex PCR, and TCRdb kept only the in-frame ones, dropping some. This sample yields 150,000 to 200,000 clones, of which approximately 82% are seen a single time; about 2.3% belongs to the top ten.

The chain carries TRBV5-4 and TRBJ1-6; 7 bases line up with TRBD1. This TCR was recovered from a woman aged 25 to 39 in good health and CMV-seronegative. Source material: PBMCs. CDR3 residues: CASSSAPQGWSYNSPLHF. In DNA, the CDR3 is TGTGCCAGCAGCTCTGCCCCACAGGGGTGGTCCTATAATTCACCCCTCCACTTT. The entire variable domain, with the rest obtained from reference TRBV5-4 and TRBJ1-6, is as follows: ETGVTQSPTHLIKTRGQQVTLRCSSQSGHNTVSWYQQALGQGPQFIFQYYREEENGRGNFPPRFSGLQFPNYSSELNVNALELDDSALYLCASSSAPQGWSYNSPLHFGNGTRLTVT.